Below, 9 T cell receptor beta chains from the same sample are listed, as sequenced in a study of yellow fever vaccine responses in identical twins. Each CDR3 protein gets one entry after TCRdb re-called the RT-PCR reads with MiXCR. The table shows several thousand distinct CDR3 sequences, with around 84% occurring only once. Material: T cells from blood (PBMCs), unsorted or a sorted subset (not recorded which), obtained before or after yellow fever vaccination (not recorded which). The receptors here all came from a woman between 18 and 29 years old who received the yellow fever vaccine.

The chain links TRBV20-1 to TRBJ1-1; TRBD1 might be the D (5 bases). Trimming removed 4 bases at V and 1 base at J, with 10 bases between. The germline CDR1 and CDR2 sequences are DFQATT and SNEGSKA (reference sequence). The CDR3 extends over 13 amino acids. CDR3 nucleotides: TGCAGTGCTATGAAGGGGAAGAACACTGAAGCTTTCTTT. This encodes CSAMKGKNTEAFF.

This clonotype was counted a few times. One end of the junction does not line up with germline, which may come from a read error. The V gene is TRBV7-7, the J gene TRBJ1-1; possibly TRBD1 for D (5 bases). CDR3 length: 13 amino acids. Germline assignment: CDR1 SSHAT and CDR2 FNYEAQ (reference sequence). The CDR3 is CASSAGRGGEAFF. The CDR3 DNA follows: TGTGCTAGCAGCGCCGGGCGGGGGGGTGAAGCTTTCTTT.

The sample holds a few counts of this clonotype. The chain links TRBV23-1 to TRBJ1-2; D remains ambiguous. TRBV23-1 is an open reading frame whose function is uncertain. V shed 0 bases and J shed 7 bases, with 12 bases lying between them. The CDR3 length is 14 residues. Written as DNA, the CDR3 is TGCGCCAGCAGTCAATCACCCGGGGTTGGTGGCTACACCTTC. This gives the protein CASSQSPGVGGYTF.

J is TRBJ2-7 and V is TRBV29-1; 10 bases match TRBD1. This CDR3 spans 16 amino acids. Losses at the gene ends were 5 bases for V and 1 base for J; bases not matched to a gene: 11. Germline V gene data show CDR1 as SQVTM and CDR2 as ANQGSEA. CDR3 in DNA: TGCAGCGTTTCCCACAGATCGGGACAGGGGTCCTACGAGCAGTACTTC. Protein product: CSVSHRSGQGSYEQYF.

This clonotype was found a few times. The chain has TRBV20-1 and TRBJ2-1, with 10 bases matching TRBD2. Germline-derived CDR1 and CDR2 are DFQATT and SNEGSKA (reference sequence). This CDR3 contains 15 residues. The J segment lost 7 bases and the V segment lost 6 bases, leaving 12 bases of the junction unmatched. CDR3 residues: CSAGALAGDRNEQFF. CDR3 DNA: TGCAGTGCGGGCGCTCTAGCGGGAGATCGAAATGAGCAGTTCTTC.

This clonotype was seen only a few times. This chain uses TRBV11-3 with TRBJ2-3, with TRBD2 matching over 10 bases. The trim removed 5 bases at V and 6 bases at J, leaving 11 bases unmatched. The CDR3 is made up of 16 amino acids. Germline CDR1 reads SGHNT; CDR2 reads YENEEA. CDR3 coding DNA: TGTGCCAGCAGCATAGCAGCGGGAGGGTCCAGCGATACGCAGTATTTT. It specifies CASSIAAGGSSDTQYF.

This chain joins TRBV11-2 and TRBJ1-6, with 10 bases identical to TRBD1. CDR1 is SGHAT, CDR2 FQNNGV, per germline. The CDR3 totals 14 residues. The J segment lost 9 bases and the V segment lost 4 bases, leaving 3 bases of the junction unmatched. Written as DNA, the CDR3 is TGTGCCAGCAGCTCCGGGACAGGGGTTTCACCCCTCCACTTT. This translates into CASSSGTGVSPLHF.

V gene TRBV28 combines with J gene TRBJ2-1; TRBD2 aligns across 11 bases. Germline loops: CDR1 MDHEN, CDR2 SYDVKM. The CDR3 runs to 16 residues. The trim removed 8 bases at V and 4 bases at J, leaving 10 bases unmatched. CDR3 in amino acids: CASLPLGLAEYNEQFF. For the CDR3, the DNA is TGTGCCAGCCTCCCCCTGGGACTAGCGGAATACAATGAGCAGTTCTTC. The full variable domain, rest sourced from reference TRBV28 and TRBJ2-1, is DVKVTQSSRYLVKRTGEKVFLECVQDMDHENMFWYRQDPGLGLRLIYFSYDVKMKEKGDIPEGYSVSREKKERFSLILESASTNQTSMYLCASLPLGLAEYNEQFFGPGTRLTVL.

The genes are TRBV28 and TRBJ1-2; unclear D gene. Trimming cost V 5 bases and J 0 bases, with 19 bases left between them. CDR3 size: 17 residues. Germline V gives CDR1 MDHEN, CDR2 SYDVKM. Here the CDR3 reads CASSDEGRWVTNYGYTF. CDR3 DNA: TGTGCCAGCAGTGACGAGGGCCGGTGGGTAACTAACTATGGCTACACCTTC.